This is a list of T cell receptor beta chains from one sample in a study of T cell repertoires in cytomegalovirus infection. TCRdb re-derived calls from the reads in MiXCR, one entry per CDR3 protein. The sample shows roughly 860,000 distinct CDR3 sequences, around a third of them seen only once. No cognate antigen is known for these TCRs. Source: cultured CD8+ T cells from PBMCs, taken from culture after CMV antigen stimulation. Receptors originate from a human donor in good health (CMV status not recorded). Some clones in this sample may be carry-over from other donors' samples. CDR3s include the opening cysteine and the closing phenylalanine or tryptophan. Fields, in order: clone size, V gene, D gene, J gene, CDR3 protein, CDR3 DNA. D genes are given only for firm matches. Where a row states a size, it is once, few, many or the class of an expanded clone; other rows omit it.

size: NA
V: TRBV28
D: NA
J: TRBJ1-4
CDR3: CASSLFPALNEKLFF
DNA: TGTGCCAGCAGTTTATTTCCAGCCCTTAATGAAAAACTGTTTTTT

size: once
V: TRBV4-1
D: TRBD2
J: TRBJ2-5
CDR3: CASSQVASGGETQYF
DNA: TGCGCCAGCAGCCAAGTTGCTAGCGGGGGAGAGACCCAGTACTTC

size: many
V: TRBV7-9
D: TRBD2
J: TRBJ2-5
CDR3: CASSAGGAYQETQYF
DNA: TGTGCCAGCAGCGCGGGGGGGGCCTACCAAGAGACCCAGTACTTC

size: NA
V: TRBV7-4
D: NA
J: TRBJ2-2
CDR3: CASSLRQRNTGELFF
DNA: TGTGCCAGCAGCTTACGACAGAGGAACACCGGGGAGCTGTTTTTT

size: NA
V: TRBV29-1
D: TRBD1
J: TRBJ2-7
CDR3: CSAKTGDEQYF
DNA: TGCAGCGCCAAGACAGGGGACGAGCAGTACTTC

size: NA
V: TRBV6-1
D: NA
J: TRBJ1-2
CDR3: CATSRSYGYTF
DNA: TGTGCCACCTCAAGGTCCTATGGCTACACCTTC

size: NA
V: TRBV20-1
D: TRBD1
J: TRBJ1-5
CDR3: CSALDRGNQPQHF
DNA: TGCAGTGCTTTAGACAGGGGCAATCAGCCCCAGCATTTT

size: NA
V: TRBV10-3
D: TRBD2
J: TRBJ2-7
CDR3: CAISAAPGGGEQYF
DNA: TGTGCCATCAGTGCCGCCCCGGGGGGGGGCGAGCAGTACTTC

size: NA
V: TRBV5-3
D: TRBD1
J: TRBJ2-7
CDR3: CASKGAGHFYSYEQYF
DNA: TGTGCCAGCAAGGGGGCAGGGCACTTCTATTCCTACGAGCAGTACTTC

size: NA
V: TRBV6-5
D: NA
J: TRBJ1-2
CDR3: CASSYSKGGGGYTF
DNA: TGTGCCAGCAGTTACTCGAAAGGCGGGGGTGGCTACACCTTC

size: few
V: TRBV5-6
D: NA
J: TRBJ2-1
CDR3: CASSLVWAGSYNEQFF
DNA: TGTGCCAGCAGCTTGGTTTGGGCAGGCTCCTACAATGAGCAGTTCTTC

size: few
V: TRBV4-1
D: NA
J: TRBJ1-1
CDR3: CASSQDVQRNTEAFF
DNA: TGCGCCAGCAGCCAAGATGTACAGCGAAACACTGAAGCTTTCTTT

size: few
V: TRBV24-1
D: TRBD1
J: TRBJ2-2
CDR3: CATSDSGTGNTGELFF
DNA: TGTGCCACCAGTGATTCCGGGACAGGCAACACCGGGGAGCTGTTTTTT

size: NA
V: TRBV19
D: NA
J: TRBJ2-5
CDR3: CASSVRGLQETQYF
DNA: TGTGCCAGTAGCGTCAGGGGTCTCCAAGAGACCCAGTACTTC

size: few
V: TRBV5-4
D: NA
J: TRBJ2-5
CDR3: CASSSRQEETQYF
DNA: TGTGCCAGCAGCTCCCGGCAGGAAGAGACCCAGTACTTC

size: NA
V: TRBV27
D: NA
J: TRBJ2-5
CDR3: CASRGLRETQYF
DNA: TGTGCCAGCAGGGGCCTAAGAGAGACCCAGTACTTC

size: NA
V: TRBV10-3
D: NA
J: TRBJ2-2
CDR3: CATWVANTGELFF
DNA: TGTGCCACCTGGGTAGCGAACACCGGGGAGCTGTTTTTT

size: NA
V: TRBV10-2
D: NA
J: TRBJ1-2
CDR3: CASTGGGDSYGYTF
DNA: TGCGCCAGCACTGGGGGAGGGGATTCTTATGGCTACACCTTC

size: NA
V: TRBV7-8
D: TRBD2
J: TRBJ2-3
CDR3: CASSLDGLAGGTDTQYF
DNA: TGTGCCAGCAGCTTAGACGGTCTAGCGGGGGGAACAGATACGCAGTATTTT

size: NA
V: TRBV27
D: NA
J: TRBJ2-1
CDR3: CASSSRGQRAYNEQFF
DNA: TGTGCCAGCAGTTCTCGGGGGCAGAGAGCATACAATGAGCAGTTCTTC

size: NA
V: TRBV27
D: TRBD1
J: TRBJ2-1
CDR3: CASSLRTGFEQFF
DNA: TGTGCCAGCAGTTTACGGACAGGGTTTGAGCAGTTCTTC

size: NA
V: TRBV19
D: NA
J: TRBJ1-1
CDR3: CASSTGTTRSLNTEAFF
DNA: TGTGCCAGTAGTACAGGGACTACCCGTTCCTTGAACACTGAAGCTTTCTTT

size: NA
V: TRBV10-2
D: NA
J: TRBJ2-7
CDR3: CASSDRSRGYYEQYF
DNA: TGCGCCAGCAGTGACCGCTCGCGGGGTTACTACGAGCAGTACTTC

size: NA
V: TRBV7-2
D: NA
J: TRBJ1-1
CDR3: CVVRWGATEAFF
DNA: TGTGTCGTACGCTGGGGGGCCACTGAAGCTTTCTTT